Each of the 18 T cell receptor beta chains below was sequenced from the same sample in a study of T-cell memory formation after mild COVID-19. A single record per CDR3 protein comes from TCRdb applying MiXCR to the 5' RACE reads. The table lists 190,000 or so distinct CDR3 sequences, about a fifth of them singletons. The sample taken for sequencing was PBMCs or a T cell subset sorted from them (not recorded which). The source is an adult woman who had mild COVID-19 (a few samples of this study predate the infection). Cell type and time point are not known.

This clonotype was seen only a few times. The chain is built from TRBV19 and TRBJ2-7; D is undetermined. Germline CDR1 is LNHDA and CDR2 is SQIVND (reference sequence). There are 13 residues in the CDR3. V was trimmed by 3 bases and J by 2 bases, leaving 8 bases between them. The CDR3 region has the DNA TGTGCCAGTAGTATCTCTGTAACCTACGAGCAGTACTTC. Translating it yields CASSISVTYEQYF.

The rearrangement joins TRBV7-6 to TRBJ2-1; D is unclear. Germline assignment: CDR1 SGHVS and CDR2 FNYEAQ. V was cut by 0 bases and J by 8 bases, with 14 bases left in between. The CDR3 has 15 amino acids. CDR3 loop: CASSLARTGNDEQFF. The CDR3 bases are TGTGCCAGCAGCTTAGCCCGAACGGGTAACGATGAGCAGTTCTTC. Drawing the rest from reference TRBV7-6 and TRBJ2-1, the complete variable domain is GAGVSQSPRYKVTKRGQDVALRCDPISGHVSLYWYRQALGQGPEFLTYFNYEAQQDKSGLPNDRFSAERPEGSISTLTIQRTEQRDSAMYRCASSLARTGNDEQFFGPGTRLTVL.

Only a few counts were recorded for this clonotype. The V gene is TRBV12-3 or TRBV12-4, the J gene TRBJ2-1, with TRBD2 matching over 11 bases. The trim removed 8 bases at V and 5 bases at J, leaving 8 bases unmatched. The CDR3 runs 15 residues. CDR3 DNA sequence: TGTGCCAGCCGTCATCTAGCGGGAGGAAACAATGAGCAGTTCTTC. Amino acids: CASRHLAGGNNEQFF.

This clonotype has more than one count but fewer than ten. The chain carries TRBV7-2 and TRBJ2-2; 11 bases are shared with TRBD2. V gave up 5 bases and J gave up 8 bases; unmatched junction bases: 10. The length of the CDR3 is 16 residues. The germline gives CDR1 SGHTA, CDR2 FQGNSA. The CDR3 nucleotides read TGTGCCAGCAGCATCCCCCTAGCGGGGGGTTGGGGGGAGCTGTTTTTT. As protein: CASSIPLAGGWGELFF.

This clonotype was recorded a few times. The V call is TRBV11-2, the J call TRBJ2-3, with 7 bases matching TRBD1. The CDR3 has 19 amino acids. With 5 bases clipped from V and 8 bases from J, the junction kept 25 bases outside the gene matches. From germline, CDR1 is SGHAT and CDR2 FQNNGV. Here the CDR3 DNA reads TGTGCCAGCAGCCTCCCAGGACAGGCGACACAGAAGGGGCGTGGTACGCAGTATTTT. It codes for CASSLPGQATQKGRGTQYF.

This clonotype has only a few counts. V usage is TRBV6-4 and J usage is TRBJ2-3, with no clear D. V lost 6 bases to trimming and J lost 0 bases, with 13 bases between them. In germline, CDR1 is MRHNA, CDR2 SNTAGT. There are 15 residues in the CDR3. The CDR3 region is CASSFGGASTDTQYF. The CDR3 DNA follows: TGTGCCAGCAGCTTCGGCGGTGCTAGCACAGATACGCAGTATTTT.

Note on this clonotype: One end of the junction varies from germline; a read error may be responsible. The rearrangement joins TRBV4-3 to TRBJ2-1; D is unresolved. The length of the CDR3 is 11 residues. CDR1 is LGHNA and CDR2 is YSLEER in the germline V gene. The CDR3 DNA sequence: TGCTCCAGCAGCCAAGGTCTCGGGCAGTTCTTC. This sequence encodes CSSSQGLGQFF.

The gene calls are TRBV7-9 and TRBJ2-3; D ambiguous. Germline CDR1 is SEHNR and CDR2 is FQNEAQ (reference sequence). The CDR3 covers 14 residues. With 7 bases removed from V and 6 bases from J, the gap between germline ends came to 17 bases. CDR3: CASISGVLEDTQYF. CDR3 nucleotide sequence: TGTGCCAGCATCTCTGGTGTCCTAGAGGATACGCAGTATTTT.

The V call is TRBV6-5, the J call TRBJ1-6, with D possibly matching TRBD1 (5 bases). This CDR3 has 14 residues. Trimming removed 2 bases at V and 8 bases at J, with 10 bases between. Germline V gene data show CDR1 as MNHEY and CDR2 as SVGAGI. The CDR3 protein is CASSYGQGDSPLHF. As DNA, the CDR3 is TGTGCCAGCAGTTACGGGCAGGGAGATTCACCCCTCCACTTT.

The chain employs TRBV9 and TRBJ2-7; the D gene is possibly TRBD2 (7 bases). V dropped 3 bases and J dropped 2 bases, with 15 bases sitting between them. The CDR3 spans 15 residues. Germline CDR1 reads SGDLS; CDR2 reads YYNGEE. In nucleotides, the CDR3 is TGTGCCAGCAGCGCCGAGGGGGGGCCTCCCTACGAGCAGTACTTC. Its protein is CASSAEGGPPYEQYF.

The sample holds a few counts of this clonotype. The CDR3 is CASSLDGRGSYEQYF. The CDR3 DNA reads TGCGCCAGCAGCTTGGACGGGAGAGGATCCTACGAGCAGTACTTC. V is TRBV5-1 and J is TRBJ2-7, with a possible D match to TRBD2 (6 bases). Trimming shortened V by 0 bases and J by 1 base, and 11 bases separated the two germline ends. This CDR3 has 15 residues. Germline CDR1 is SGHRS and CDR2 is YFSETQ.

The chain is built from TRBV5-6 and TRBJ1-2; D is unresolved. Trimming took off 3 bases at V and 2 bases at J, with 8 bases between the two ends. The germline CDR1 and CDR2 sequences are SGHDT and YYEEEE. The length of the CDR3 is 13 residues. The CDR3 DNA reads TGTGCCAGCAGCTCGGCGGGGAACTATGGCTACACCTTC. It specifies CASSSAGNYGYTF.

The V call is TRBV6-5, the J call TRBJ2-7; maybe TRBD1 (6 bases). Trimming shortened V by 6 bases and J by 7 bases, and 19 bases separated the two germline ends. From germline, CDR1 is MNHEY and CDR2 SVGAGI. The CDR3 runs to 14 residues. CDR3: CASSPQGSGLEQYF. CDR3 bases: TGTGCCAGCAGCCCACAGGGTTCTGGTTTAGAGCAGTACTTC.

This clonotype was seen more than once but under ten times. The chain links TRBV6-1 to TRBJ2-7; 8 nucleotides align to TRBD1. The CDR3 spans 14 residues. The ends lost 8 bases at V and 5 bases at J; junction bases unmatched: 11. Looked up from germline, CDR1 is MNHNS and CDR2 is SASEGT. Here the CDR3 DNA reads TGTGCCAGCCTCGAGGGGACAGGAGGTAACGAGCAGTACTTC. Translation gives CASLEGTGGNEQYF.

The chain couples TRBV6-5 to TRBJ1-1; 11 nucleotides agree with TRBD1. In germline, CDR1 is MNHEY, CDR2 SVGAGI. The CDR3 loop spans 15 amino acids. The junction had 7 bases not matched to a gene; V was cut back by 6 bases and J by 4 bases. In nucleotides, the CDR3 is TGTGCCAGCAGCCCCCGGGACAGGGGGGGCACTGAAGCTTTCTTT. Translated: CASSPRDRGGTEAFF.

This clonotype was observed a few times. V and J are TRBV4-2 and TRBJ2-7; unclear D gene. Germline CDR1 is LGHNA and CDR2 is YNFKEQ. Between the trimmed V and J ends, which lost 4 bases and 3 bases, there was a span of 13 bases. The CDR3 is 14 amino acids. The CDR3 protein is CASSPGWGNYEQYF. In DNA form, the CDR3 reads TGTGCCAGCAGCCCCGGTTGGGGAAACTACGAGCAGTACTTC.

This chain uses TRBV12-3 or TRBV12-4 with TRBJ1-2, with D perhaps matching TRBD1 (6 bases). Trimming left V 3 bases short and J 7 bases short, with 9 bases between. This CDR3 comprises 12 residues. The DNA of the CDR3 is TGTGCCAGCAGTTTCTTAGGGGGTGGCTACACCTTC. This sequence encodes CASSFLGGGYTF.

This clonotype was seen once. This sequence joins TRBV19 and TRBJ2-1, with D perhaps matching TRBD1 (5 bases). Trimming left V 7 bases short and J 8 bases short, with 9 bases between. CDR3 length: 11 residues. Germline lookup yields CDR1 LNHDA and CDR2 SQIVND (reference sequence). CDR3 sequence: CASTQGDEQFF. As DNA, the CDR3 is TGTGCCAGTACCCAAGGGGATGAGCAGTTCTTC.